One T cell receptor (beta chain) is described in this entry. Its target is not known. The data derive from a study of sequential checkpoint blockade in melanoma. The CDR3 runs to 14 residues. Germline CDR1 reads MGHRA; CDR2 reads YSYEKL. With V trimmed by 1 base and J by 8 bases, 3 bases remained unmatched. The study, taken as a whole, reports: Clinical benefit was about 30 times likelier when tumor T-cell fraction and clonality increased.

Measured with immunoSEQ multiplex PCR; TCRdb has only the in-frame clones, and not every one. Among approximately 4,900 clones, approximately 30% were seen once, and the ten largest hold more than 10%. Treatment reported: randomized to nivolumab then ipilimumab (arm A) or the reverse (arm B). Sequencing was performed on tumor tissue (inferred from file names), taken from a patient given nivolumab and ipilimumab in sequence. This sequence joins TRBV4-1 and TRBJ2-1, with TRBD2 matching over 9 bases. The TCR comes from a human donor with melanoma. CDR3 in amino acids: CASSQGGLAYEQFF. The CDR3 bases are TGCGCCAGCAGCCAAGGGGGACTAGCATATGAGCAGTTCTTC.